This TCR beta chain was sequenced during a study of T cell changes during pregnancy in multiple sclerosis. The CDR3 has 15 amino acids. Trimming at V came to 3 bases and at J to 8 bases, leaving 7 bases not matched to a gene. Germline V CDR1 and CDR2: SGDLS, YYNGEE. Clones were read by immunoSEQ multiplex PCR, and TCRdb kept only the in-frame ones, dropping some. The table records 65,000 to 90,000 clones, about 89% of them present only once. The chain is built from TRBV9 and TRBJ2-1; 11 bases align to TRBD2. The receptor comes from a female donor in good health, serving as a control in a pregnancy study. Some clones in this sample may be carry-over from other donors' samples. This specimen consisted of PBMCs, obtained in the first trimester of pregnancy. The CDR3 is CASSASSGRADEQFF. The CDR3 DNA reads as TGTGCCAGCAGCGCGAGTAGCGGGAGGGCGGATGAGCAGTTCTTC.